This TCR beta chain came from a study of T cell repertoires in cytomegalovirus infection. A single record per CDR3 protein comes from TCRdb applying MiXCR to the reads. Among 800,000 to 950,000 distinct CDR3 sequences listed, 32% were seen once. About this clonotype itself: Its antigen is not known.

Per the germline V gene, CDR1 is MNHNS and CDR2 is SASEGT. CDR3 length: 16 residues. Losses at the gene ends were 2 bases for V and 7 bases for J; bases not matched to a gene: 10. This specimen was cultured CD8+ T cells from PBMCs, taken from culture after CMV antigen stimulation. This chain uses TRBV6-1 with TRBJ1-5; TRBD1 matches at 8 bases. The sequence derives from a human donor in good health (CMV status not recorded). Some clones in this sample may be carry-over from other donors' samples. The CDR3 region is CASSEWRTGGRQPQHF. For the CDR3, the DNA is TGTGCCAGCAGTGAATGGCGAACAGGGGGAAGGCAGCCCCAGCATTTT.